What follows is one T cell receptor beta chain and its context. Its target is not known. This entry is derived from a study of glioma-infiltrating T cells. About the research overall: Samples included WHO grade II oligodendrogliomas or astrocytomas and initial-diagnosis grade IV glioblastomas.

TCR alpha and beta CDR3 regions were amplified from RNA using iRepertoire nested multiplex PCR. Input was roughly 85-400 ng of tissue mRNA or PBMC total RNA. From the multiplex PCR reads, TCRdb called clonotypes with MiXCR, one entry per CDR3 protein. The table includes 300,000 to 450,000 distinct CDR3 sequences, around 38% detected once. The V and J ends lost 3 bases and 15 bases respectively, with 15 bases between them. Germline CDR1 is LNHNV and CDR2 is YYDKDF (reference sequence). The CDR3 contains 12 residues. Study findings and constraints: Tissue and blood shared very few CDR3 sequences.

V usage is TRBV15 and J usage is TRBJ2-4, with a tentative D call TRBD1 (6 bases). Source material: glioma tissue, nonneoplastic brain tissue, or PBMCs (not recorded which). This sequence originates from a human donor with low-grade glioma or glioblastoma, undergoing nonglioma brain surgery, or in good health (not recorded which). The CDR3 sequence: CATSRSTGLRYF. CDR3 DNA: TGTGCCACCAGCAGGTCCACAGGGCTTAGGTACTTC.